The next 22 T cell receptor beta chains were all read from a single sample in a study of monozygotic twins with inflammatory bowel disease. Using the 5' RACE reads, TCRdb records one entry per CDR3 protein without DNA. This sample's table reports approximately 390,000 distinct CDR3 sequences. What was sequenced was blood. Source of these receptors: a human donor with ulcerative colitis or Crohn's disease, or a healthy co-twin of an affected twin (not recorded which).

V is TRBV3-1 and J is TRBJ1-2; without DNA, the TCRdb call of TRBD1 cannot be checked. Germline V gene lookup returns CDR1 LGHDT and CDR2 YNNKEL (reference sequence). The CDR3 consists of 14 residues. The CDR3 sequence: CASRPRQTNYGYTF.

The chain links TRBV20-1 to TRBJ1-2; TCRdb selects TRBD1, and the lack of DNA leaves this call unchecked. The CDR3 extends over 11 amino acids. Per the germline V gene, CDR1 is DFQATT and CDR2 is SNEGSKA (reference sequence). The CDR3 spells CSARTGGGYTF.

The rearrangement links TRBV7-2 to TRBJ2-7; TCRdb returns TRBD2, unconfirmable since there is no DNA. The germline V gene encodes CDR1 SGHTA and CDR2 FQGNSA. The CDR3 length is 14 residues. CDR3 residues: CASSSGAGSYEQYF.

The chain is built from TRBV5-1 and TRBJ2-7; TCRdb's D call of TRBD1 is untestable without DNA. The CDR3 totals 16 residues. Germline loops: CDR1 SGHRS, CDR2 YFSETQ. The CDR3 protein is CASSHSGTGEFYEQYF.

This rearrangement joins TRBV7-2 to TRBJ1-2. The length of the CDR3 is 16 residues. The germline V gene encodes CDR1 SGHTA and CDR2 FQGNSA. CDR3 protein: CASSLLLPTAHYGYTF. Full variable domain (missing parts from reference TRBV7-2 and TRBJ1-2): GAGVSQSPSNKVTEKGKDVELRCDPISGHTALYWYRQSLGQGLEFLIYFQGNSAPDKSGLPSDRFSAERTGGSVSTLTIQRTQQEDSAVYLCASSLLLPTAHYGYTFGSGTRLTVV.

J is TRBJ2-7 and V is TRBV18; the D call from TCRdb, TRBD1, cannot be confirmed without DNA. Germline V gene sequence: CDR1 KGHSH, CDR2 LQKENI. The CDR3 sequence is 16 residues long. CDR3 in amino acids: CASSPMGGGPIYEQYF.

The CDR3 sequence: CASSGGPGNQPQHF. The chain is built from TRBV2 and TRBJ1-5; absent DNA, TCRdb's TRBD1 call cannot be checked. CDR1 is SNHLY and CDR2 is FYNNEI in the germline V gene. The CDR3 is made up of 14 amino acids.

This CDR3 reads CASRRTGYNEQFF. The gene calls are TRBV14 and TRBJ2-1; as DNA is missing, the TRBD1 call by TCRdb cannot be tested. CDR1 is SGHDN and CDR2 is FVKESK in the germline V gene. The CDR3 is 13 amino acids.

The V call is TRBV20-1, the J call TRBJ2-7; without DNA, the TCRdb call of TRBD1 cannot be checked. The CDR3 sequence is 12 residues long. CDR1 and CDR2 from the germline V gene are DFQATT and SNEGSKA (reference sequence). The CDR3: CSASPQGDEQYF.

The CDR3 reads CASGGTDNEKLFF. The rearrangement links TRBV7-9 to TRBJ1-4; TCRdb returns TRBD1, unconfirmable since there is no DNA. Germline CDR1 is SEHNR and CDR2 is FQNEAQ (reference sequence). CDR3 size: 13 residues.

The rearrangement uses TRBV7-9 and TRBJ2-3; TCRdb gives TRBD1 as the D gene, but with no DNA this cannot be confirmed. CDR3 length equals 16 residues. Germline CDR1 and CDR2: SEHNR and FQNEAQ (reference sequence). The CDR3 sequence is CASSIRLGQGRDTQYF.

The chain uses TRBV5-1 and TRBJ1-4; absent DNA, TCRdb's TRBD1 call cannot be checked. There are 13 residues in the CDR3. CDR1 SGHRS and CDR2 YFSETQ come from the germline V gene. CDR3 sequence reads: CASSLGGGEKLFF.

V is TRBV4-3 and J is TRBJ2-7; TCRdb returns TRBD2, unconfirmable since there is no DNA. CDR1 is LGHNA, CDR2 YSLEER, per germline. The CDR3 runs to 16 residues. The CDR3 loop reads CASSQDSGGPYYEQYF.

V usage is TRBV10-3 and J usage is TRBJ2-4. Germline-derived CDR1 and CDR2 are ENHRY and SYGVKD. The CDR3 sequence is 16 residues long. The CDR3 here is CAISPTDPLAKNIQYF.

J is TRBJ1-1 and V is TRBV10-3; TCRdb's assignment of TRBD1 cannot be checked, as there is no DNA. The V gene's germline CDR1 is ENHRY and CDR2 SYGVKD. CDR3 length: 14 amino acids. The CDR3 is CAIRATGANTEAFF.

This chain's CDR3 is CASSLVSGYNEQFF. This chain links TRBV11-2 with TRBJ2-1; as DNA is missing, the TRBD2 call by TCRdb cannot be tested. From germline, CDR1 is SGHAT and CDR2 FQNNGV. CDR3 length equals 14 residues.

The rearrangement links TRBV3-1 to TRBJ2-1; TCRdb's assignment of TRBD2 cannot be checked, as there is no DNA. CDR3 size: 15 residues. In germline, CDR1 is LGHDT, CDR2 YNNKEL (reference sequence). CDR3 protein: CASSQDPSGSGEQFF.

This chain links TRBV3-1 with TRBJ2-3; the TCRdb call, TRBD2, lacks DNA for checking. The CDR3 is made up of 13 amino acids. Germline V CDR1 and CDR2: LGHDT, YNNKEL (reference sequence). The CDR3 protein is CATSGRPTDTQYF.

V is TRBV28 and J is TRBJ2-3; TCRdb's D gene call, TRBD2, goes unchecked for lack of DNA. The CDR3 sequence is 16 residues long. In germline, CDR1 is MDHEN, CDR2 SYDVKM. The CDR3 is CASSIPYPGRTDTQYF.

The V gene is TRBV7-6, the J gene TRBJ1-6; the TRBD1 assignment by TCRdb is unverifiable without DNA. The CDR3 extends over 15 amino acids. Germline CDR1 SGHVS, CDR2 FNYEAQ. Here the CDR3 reads CASSLLQGSNSPLHF.

The V call is TRBV7-2, the J call TRBJ1-2; the TRBD1 assignment by TCRdb is unverifiable without DNA. Germline loops: CDR1 SGHTA, CDR2 FQGNSA. The length of the CDR3 is 17 residues. The CDR3 spells CASSPRTGGPLNYGYTF.

The J gene is TRBJ2-1, the V gene TRBV20-1; the TCRdb D gene call, TRBD2, has no DNA to confirm it. Germline assignment: CDR1 DFQATT and CDR2 SNEGSKA (reference sequence). This CDR3 comprises 18 residues. This chain's CDR3 is CSARVGLAGGGKNNEQFF.